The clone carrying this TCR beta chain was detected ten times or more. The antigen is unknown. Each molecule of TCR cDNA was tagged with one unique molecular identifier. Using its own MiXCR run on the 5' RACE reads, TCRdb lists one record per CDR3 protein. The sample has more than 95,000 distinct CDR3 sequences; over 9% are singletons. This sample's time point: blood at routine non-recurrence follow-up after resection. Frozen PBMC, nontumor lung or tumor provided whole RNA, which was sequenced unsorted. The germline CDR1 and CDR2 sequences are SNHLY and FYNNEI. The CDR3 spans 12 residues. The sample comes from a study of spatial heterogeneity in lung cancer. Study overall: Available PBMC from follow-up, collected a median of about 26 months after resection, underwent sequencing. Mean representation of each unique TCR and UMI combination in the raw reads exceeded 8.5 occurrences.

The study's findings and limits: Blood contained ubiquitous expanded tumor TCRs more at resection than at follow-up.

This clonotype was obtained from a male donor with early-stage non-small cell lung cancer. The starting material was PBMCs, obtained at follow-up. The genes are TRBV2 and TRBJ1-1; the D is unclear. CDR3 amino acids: CACGVPNTEAFF. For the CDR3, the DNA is TGTGCTTGTGGGGTCCCGAACACTGAAGCTTTCTTT.